This is a list of T cell receptor beta chains from one sample in a study of vaccination effects on CD4 cells after COVID-19. These receptors' targets are unknown. Sequencing was performed with immunoSEQ multiplex PCR; in TCRdb, only in-frame clones are kept and a portion is missing. The repertoire holds tens of thousands of clones, with roughly 77% as singletons. This sample comprised CD4+ T cells from PBMCs cultured with HCoV-NL63 spike peptides, obtained before COVID-19 vaccination. The receptors were gathered from a human donor who had a prior SARS-CoV-2 infection. The CDR3 runs from the conserved cysteine through the conserved F or W. D genes are given only for firm matches. Part of the rows lack a size; the others show once, few, many or a class for expanded clones.

J: TRBJ2-7
D: -
size: -
V: TRBV7-8
DNA: TGTGCCAGCAGCACAGGGTATCCCCTCCACGAGCAGTACTTC
CDR3: CASSTGYPLHEQYF

J: TRBJ2-7
D: TRBD2
size: few
V: TRBV10-3
DNA: TGTGCCATCAGTGAGTCTCCCGGTCGGGGACTAGCGGGGGGCTACGAGCAGTACTTC
CDR3: CAISESPGRGLAGGYEQYF

J: TRBJ2-7
D: -
size: -
V: TRBV5-1
DNA: TGCGCCAGCACCAGCGGCCAATACTCCTACGAGCAGTACTTC
CDR3: CASTSGQYSYEQYF

J: TRBJ1-2
D: -
size: -
V: TRBV5-4
DNA: TGTGCCAGCAGCTTGGGAGGGGCTTGGGGCTACACCTTC
CDR3: CASSLGGAWGYTF

J: TRBJ1-4
D: -
size: -
V: TRBV5-1
DNA: TGCGCCAGCAGCTTGGCCGACGGGGTCTACGGTGAAAAACTGTTTTTT
CDR3: CASSLADGVYGEKLFF

J: TRBJ1-5
D: -
size: -
V: TRBV6-5
DNA: TGTGCCAGCAAGGGAGGGTCCAGTTACAATCAGCCCCAGCATTTT
CDR3: CASKGGSSYNQPQHF

J: TRBJ2-1
D: TRBD2
size: -
V: TRBV29-1
DNA: TGCAGCGTTGAAGGGCGTACTAGCGGCTCCTACAATGAGCAGTTCTTC
CDR3: CSVEGRTSGSYNEQFF

J: TRBJ2-7
D: TRBD2
size: -
V: TRBV7-2
DNA: TGTGCCAGCAGCTTATACGGGAGGAGTGCCTACGAGCAGTACTTC
CDR3: CASSLYGRSAYEQYF

J: TRBJ1-2
D: -
size: -
V: TRBV19
DNA: TGTGCCAGTACCACAACAGGGAACTACTTGAACATCTACTATGGCTACACCTTC
CDR3: CASTTTGNYLNIYYGYTF

J: TRBJ1-1
D: TRBD1
size: -
V: TRBV6-5
DNA: TGTGCCACCTTGGACCCAGGGGGACCCCAAGGAGCTTTCTTT
CDR3: CATLDPGGPQGAFF

J: TRBJ2-2
D: -
size: -
V: TRBV18
DNA: TGTGCCAGCTCAGCTCTACAGAACACCGGGGAGCTGTTTTTT
CDR3: CASSALQNTGELFF

J: TRBJ1-1
D: -
size: -
V: TRBV19
DNA: TGTGCCAGTAGCGTACAGAGGAACACTGAAGCTTTCTTT
CDR3: CASSVQRNTEAFF

J: TRBJ2-5
D: TRBD2
size: -
V: TRBV11-1
DNA: TGTGCCAGCAGGCATTGGACTAGCGGGAGGGAAGAGACCCAGTACTTC
CDR3: CASRHWTSGREETQYF

J: TRBJ2-7
D: TRBD2
size: -
V: TRBV5-4
DNA: TGTGCCAGCAGCCAGGGACTAGCGGGGGGGCCAAAGTACTTC
CDR3: CASSQGLAGGPKYF

J: TRBJ2-7
D: -
size: few
V: TRBV5-1
DNA: TGCGCCAGCAGCTACAATCCTGGCGGCGAGCAGTACTTC
CDR3: CASSYNPGGEQYF

J: TRBJ1-1
D: -
size: -
V: TRBV30
DNA: TGTGCCTGGAGTGAGGGACAGAACACTGAAGCTTTCTTT
CDR3: CAWSEGQNTEAFF

J: TRBJ2-7
D: TRBD2
size: -
V: TRBV18
DNA: TGTGCCAGCTCAACCGAGGGCGGGGGGTACGAGCAGTACTTC
CDR3: CASSTEGGGYEQYF

J: TRBJ2-2
D: TRBD1
size: -
V: TRBV2
DNA: TGTGCCAGCCAGACAGGGTTGAACACCGGGGAGCTGTTTTTT
CDR3: CASQTGLNTGELFF

J: TRBJ2-1
D: -
size: -
V: TRBV11-2
DNA: TGTGCCAGCAGCTTAGTGCCCTTAACCAAGAATGAGCAGTTCTTC
CDR3: CASSLVPLTKNEQFF

J: TRBJ2-3
D: -
size: -
V: TRBV18
DNA: TGTGCCAGCTCACTATCAGAGGGGGATACGCAGTATTTT
CDR3: CASSLSEGDTQYF

J: TRBJ2-7
D: -
size: -
V: TRBV3-1/TRBV3-2
DNA: TGTGCCAGCAGCCATCGGCGCTACGAGCAGTACTTC
CDR3: CASSHRRYEQYF

J: TRBJ2-5
D: -
size: -
V: TRBV5-1
DNA: TGCGCCAGCAGCCGCGGTAGTGCGGAGACCCAGTACTTC
CDR3: CASSRGSAETQYF